This T cell receptor (beta chain) originates from a study of T cells in Graves' hyperthyroidism and ophthalmopathy. Based on clinical symptoms, serum thyroxine and TRAb, thyroid ultrasound and orbital computed tomography, diagnoses were reached. There were TCR beta CDR3 regions amplified from RNA transcripts. HTBI primers were the set used in a first-round RT-PCR of the TCR CDR3. TCRdb used MiXCR to reprocess the multiplex PCR reads, holding one entry per CDR3 protein. The sample holds 500,000 to 650,000 distinct CDR3 sequences; over 45% are singletons and the top ten take 35% to 50%. This clonotype was picked up many times. From germline, CDR1 is DFQATT and CDR2 SNEGSKA (reference sequence). Trimming stripped 0 bases from V and 0 bases from J, with 6 bases between. The length of the CDR3 is 15 residues.

Sequencing was performed on peripheral blood or thyroid tissue (not recorded which). This receptor was obtained from an adult woman with Graves' disease, either hyperthyroidism or ophthalmopathy (not recorded which). The chain uses TRBV20-1 and TRBJ2-6; D gene ambiguous. The CDR3 sequence is CSARDTASGANVLTF. The CDR3 DNA follows: TGCAGTGCTAGAGATACCGCCTCTGGGGCCAACGTCCTGACTTTC.